The TCR beta chain under discussion was sequenced for a study of blood T cell repertoires in COVID-19. On the study more broadly: T cells, B-cell-depleted T cells, or PBMCs supplied cDNA or gDNA.

TCRdb's table, derived via immunoSEQ multiplex PCR, lists solely in-frame clones and lacks some. The sample consists of roughly 300,000 clones, around 87% of them appearing once. CDR3 length equals 15 residues. The V gene end was trimmed by 2 bases and the J gene end by 6 bases; junction bases not matched to a gene: 8. Germline V gene lookup returns CDR1 SGHTA and CDR2 FQGNSA. The rearrangement links TRBV7-2 to TRBJ1-2; TRBD1 agrees at 8 bases. This receptor was identified in a woman aged 50 to 65 who had recovered from COVID-19. The sequencing sample was made of peripheral blood. CDR3 sequence: CASSLFAETGDGYTF. The CDR3 nucleotides read TGTGCCAGCAGCTTATTCGCCGAGACAGGGGATGGCTACACCTTC. The full variable domain, its missing parts supplied by reference TRBV7-2 and TRBJ1-2, is GAGVSQSPSNKVTEKGKDVELRCDPISGHTALYWYRQSLGQGLEFLIYFQGNSAPDKSGLPSDRFSAERTGGSVSTLTIQRTQQEDSAVYLCASSLFAETGDGYTFGSGTRLTVV.